This T cell receptor beta chain was identified in a study of identifying expanded T cells in peripheral blood. Trimming at V came to 4 bases and at J to 6 bases, leaving 6 bases not matched to a gene. Germline CDR1 and CDR2: LGHNA and YSLEER. This CDR3 region has 16 residues. Assay used: immunoSEQ multiplex PCR; TCRdb lists only in-frame clones, some missing. In the table there are about 130,000 clones, 80% to 90% of which are singletons. This clonotype was sampled from a person aged 18 to 75 in good health. Sequenced: blood. The gene calls are TRBV4-3 and TRBJ2-3, with 14 bases fitting TRBD2. The CDR3 DNA reads TGCGCCAGCAGCCCGACTAGCGGGGGGGCCAGGGATACGCAGTATTTT. Translating gives CASSPTSGGARDTQYF.